This T cell receptor beta chain was obtained from a study of T cell repertoires in cytomegalovirus infection. Points from the study as a whole: The cumulative frequency of public TCR beta families identified carriers of CMV plus the relevant HLA. Within the response measured ex vivo, HLA-C-restricted CMV-specific TCR beta clonotypes were dominant.

The sample holds a few counts of this clonotype. Its antigen remains unknown. TCRdb reanalysed the reads using MiXCR and keeps one entry per CDR3 protein. The sample lists 150,000 to 200,000 distinct CDR3 sequences; 28% were seen once. The J segment lost 2 bases and the V segment lost 1 base, leaving 2 bases of the junction unmatched. This CDR3 comprises 14 residues. CDR1 and CDR2 (germline): SQVTM, ANQGSEA. The chain joins TRBV29-1 to TRBJ2-4; 7 nucleotides line up with TRBD1. This receptor was obtained from a human donor in good health (CMV status not recorded). Some clones in this sample may be carry-over from other donors' samples. Sample: PBMCs. The CDR3 loop is CSVEARGSKNIQYF. The DNA of the CDR3 is TGCAGCGTTGAAGCCAGGGGGTCCAAAAACATTCAGTACTTC.